The sequence of this T cell receptor (beta chain) was determined in a study of response to subunit inactivated influenza vaccine. Per the germline V gene, CDR1 is LGHDT and CDR2 is YNNKEL (reference sequence). The V end lost 4 bases, the J end lost 5 bases, and 12 bases lay between the germline ends. The CDR3 consists of 13 residues. TCRdb passed the RT-PCR reads through MiXCR, listing each CDR3 protein once. The sample lists about 780,000 distinct CDR3 sequences; about a fifth were seen once. Comments on this clonotype: The antigen remains undetermined.

Regarding the study as a whole: Each seasonal flu vaccination may recruit only limited new T cells, authors suggested.

The source material was PBMCs from blood, sampled around 5 days after vaccination. V usage is TRBV3-1 and J usage is TRBJ2-7; possibly TRBD2 for D (6 bases). The sequence came from a man between 50 and 59 years old who received an inactivated influenza vaccine. The CDR3 protein is CASSPGGAHEQYF. As DNA, the CDR3 is TGTGCCAGCAGCCCCGGAGGGGCGCACGAGCAGTACTTC.